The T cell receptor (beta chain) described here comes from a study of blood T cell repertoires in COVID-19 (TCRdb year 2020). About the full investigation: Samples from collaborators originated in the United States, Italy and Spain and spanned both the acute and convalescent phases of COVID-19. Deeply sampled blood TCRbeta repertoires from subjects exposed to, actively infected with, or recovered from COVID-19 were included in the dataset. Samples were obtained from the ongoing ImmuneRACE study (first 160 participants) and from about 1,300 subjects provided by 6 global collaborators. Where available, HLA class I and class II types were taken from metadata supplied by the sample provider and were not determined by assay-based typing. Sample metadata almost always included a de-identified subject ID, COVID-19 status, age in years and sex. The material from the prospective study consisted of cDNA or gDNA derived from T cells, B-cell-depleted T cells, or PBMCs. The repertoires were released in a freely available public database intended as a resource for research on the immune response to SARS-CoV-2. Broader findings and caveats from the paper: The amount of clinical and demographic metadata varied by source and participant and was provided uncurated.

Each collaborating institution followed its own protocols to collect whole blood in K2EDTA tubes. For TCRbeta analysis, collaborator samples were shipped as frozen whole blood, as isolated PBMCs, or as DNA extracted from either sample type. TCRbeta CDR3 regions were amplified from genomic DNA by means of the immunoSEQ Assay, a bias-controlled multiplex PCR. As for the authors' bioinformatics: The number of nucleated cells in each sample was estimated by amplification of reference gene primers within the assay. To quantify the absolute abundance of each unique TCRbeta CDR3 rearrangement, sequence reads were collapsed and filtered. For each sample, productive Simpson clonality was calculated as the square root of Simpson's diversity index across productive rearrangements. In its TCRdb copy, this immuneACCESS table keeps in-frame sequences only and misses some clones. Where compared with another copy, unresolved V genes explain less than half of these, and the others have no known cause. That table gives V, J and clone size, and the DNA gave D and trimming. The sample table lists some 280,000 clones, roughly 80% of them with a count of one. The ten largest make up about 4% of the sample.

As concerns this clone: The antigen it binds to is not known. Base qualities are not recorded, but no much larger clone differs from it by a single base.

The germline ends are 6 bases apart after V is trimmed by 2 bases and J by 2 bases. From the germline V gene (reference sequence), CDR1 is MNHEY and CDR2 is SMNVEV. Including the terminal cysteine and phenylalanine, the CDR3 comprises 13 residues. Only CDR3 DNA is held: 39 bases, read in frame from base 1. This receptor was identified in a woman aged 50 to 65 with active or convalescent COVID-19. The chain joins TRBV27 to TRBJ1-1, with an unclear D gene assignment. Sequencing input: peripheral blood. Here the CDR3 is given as CASSLASNTEAFF. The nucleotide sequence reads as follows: TGTGCCAGCAGTTTAGCGTCAAACACTGAAGCTTTCTTT.